This T cell receptor (beta chain) was profiled in a study of type 1 regulatory T cells. Study information: An in vitro protocol generated T-allo10, a Tr1-enriched, alloantigen-specific CD4 T cell product.

The length of the CDR3 is 14 residues. V gave up 1 base and J gave up 7 bases; unmatched junction bases: 5. Looked up from germline, CDR1 is MNHNS and CDR2 is SASEGT. TCRdb re-analysed the reads in MiXCR, keeping a single row per CDR3 protein. There are fewer than 70,000 distinct CDR3 sequences in the sample; 50% to 70% occur only once, and about 7.3% lies in the top ten. The graft donor-derived T-allo10 cells reportedly recognize host alloantigens, are anergic, and suppress alloantigen-specifically. A remark on this clonotype: Antigen specificity is unknown.

Sample: cultured T cells, either the whole culture or a sorted T cell fraction (not recorded which). Documented subset: Tr1-enriched cell product generated in vitro against host alloantigens. The sequence derives from a human donor in good health. The chain uses TRBV6-1 and TRBJ2-5; the match to TRBD1 covers 8 bases. In DNA, the CDR3 is TGTGCCAGCAGTGAAGAACAGGGGGTTGGGACCCAGTACTTC. It yields the protein CASSEEQGVGTQYF.